The subject of this entry is one T cell receptor (beta chain). This clone was observed once. What antigen it recognizes has not been identified. Per-nucleotide qualities are absent, and no much larger clonotype sits a single base away. The donors were healthy, HIV-negative adults with no recently reported acute infections or vaccinations. Every donor was a Caucasian adult residing in Nashville, Tennessee, USA. CD4+ T cells were enriched by magnetic negative selection; naive cells were then positively selected on CD45RA, and the negative fraction formed the memory subset. Blood was obtained by leukapheresis, after which PBMCs were separated by Ficoll-Histopaque density gradient centrifugation and cryopreserved in liquid nitrogen vapor phase. Analytical flow cytometry was used to check the purity and quantity of every magnetically sorted T cell population. Genomic DNA was isolated from each sorted fraction and quantified by UV absorbance on a Nanodrop 2000c.

This entry comes from a study of shared clonotypes between healthy human individuals (dated by TCRdb to 2020 to 2021). Background on the whole study: The cohort comprised two women and three men aged 18 to 49 years. For each donor, CD4 naive and CD4 memory were each run on three plates, CD8 naive on two plates, and CD8 memory on one plate. The study deeply sequenced blood TCR repertoires of five healthy adults to estimate repertoire size and the extent of clonotype sharing between individuals. To increase sequencing depth and limit assay-specific biases, TCR repertoire library preparation and sequencing were carried out by different laboratories using diverse techniques. Per donor, leukapheresis produced somewhere between about 0.85 and 8.9 billion PBMCs. Broader findings and caveats from the paper: Sharing across four donors was observed for 5% to 6.5% of naive CD4, under 4% of naive CD8, 2.3% of memory CD4, and around 0.44% of memory CD8 clonotypes. Sampling was restricted to blood, and TCR repertoires in tissues likely differ from the TCR repertoires found in blood. Higher generation probabilities were observed for clonotypes shared by all four sorted-subset donors than for non-shared clonotypes. Incomplete sequencing was indicated by rarefaction of sorted-subset datasets, despite the large sequencing depth. Larger estimated clonotype richness was generally found for naive subsets than for memory subsets. Pairwise subsampling led to the expectation that sequencing depth would affect the degree of clonotype sharing among donors. The small number of donors limited the genetic and exposure-history diversity represented.

Using the deep immunoSEQ assay, multiplex PCR amplified TCR CDR3 regions from genomic DNA. For each cell subset, the extracted genomic DNA was distributed evenly across all wells of several immunoSEQ 96-well plates, and each plate served as one replicate. Each replicate PCR for sorted subsets received approximately 200 ng genomic DNA, equal to about 30,000 T cell genomes. Purified libraries were measured with a Qubit 3.0 fluorometer, size-checked on a Bioanalyzer 2100, and measured again with the KAPA Library Quantification kit. A separate single-read 150-cycle Illumina NextSeq 550 flow cell was used to sequence each immunoSEQ 96-well plate. The authors' analysis ran thus. Because the immunoSEQ output included only junctional sequences and no quality scores, the filtering could not be the same as the filtering used for full-length reads. Sequences were annotated with PyIR, a Python wrapper for IgBLAST v1.9, and V/J genes and CDR3 were assigned using IMGT germline references. Reads with weak V/J assignments (E-value above 1e-6), missing CDR3, stop codons, out-of-frame junctions, or ambiguous translated residues were removed. A V3J clonotype was defined by an identical inferred V gene, J gene, and CDR3 amino acid sequence. The percentage overlap between two repertoires was calculated by dividing the number of shared unique clonotypes by the size of the smaller repertoire. Repertoire richness was assessed with RTK rarefaction, the Chao1 estimator, and Recon v2.1 estimates of unobserved clonotypes. For all TCRbeta clonotypes obtained by the gDNA method from a handful of donors, generation probabilities were computed with OLGA. Here the immuneACCESS table is served through TCRdb, limited to in-frame sequences with V and J called. Missing clones are a known gap in these copies; in checked studies unresolved V genes cover under half, and the rest lacks a known reason. Clone size and V and J calls were adopted from that table, with D and trimming inferred from the DNA. In all, the sample holds about 710,000 clones, and about two thirds of those were seen once. Roughly 1.8% of the sample is taken by the ten largest.

From the cysteine through the phenylalanine, the CDR3 covers 14 amino acids. Of the read, only the CDR3 DNA is kept; its 42 bases are in frame from base 1. Clipping removes 11 bases from V and 8 bases from J, with 17 as the unmatched junction base count. The germline V gene gives CDR1 as MNHNS and CDR2 as SASEGT. The V and J segments used are TRBV6-1 and TRBJ1-2, with 7 bases in between that match TRBD1. The receptor was isolated from a woman aged 30 to 39 in good health. Sequencing was performed on memory CD4+ T cells sorted from blood. Interpreted using the paper, the cell subset or site label stands for: CD45RA-negative fraction. The CDR3 region has the sequence CACQDRGRGPGYTF. The nucleotide sequence is TGTGCCTGCCAGGACCGAGGGAGGGGGCCGGGCTACACCTTC.